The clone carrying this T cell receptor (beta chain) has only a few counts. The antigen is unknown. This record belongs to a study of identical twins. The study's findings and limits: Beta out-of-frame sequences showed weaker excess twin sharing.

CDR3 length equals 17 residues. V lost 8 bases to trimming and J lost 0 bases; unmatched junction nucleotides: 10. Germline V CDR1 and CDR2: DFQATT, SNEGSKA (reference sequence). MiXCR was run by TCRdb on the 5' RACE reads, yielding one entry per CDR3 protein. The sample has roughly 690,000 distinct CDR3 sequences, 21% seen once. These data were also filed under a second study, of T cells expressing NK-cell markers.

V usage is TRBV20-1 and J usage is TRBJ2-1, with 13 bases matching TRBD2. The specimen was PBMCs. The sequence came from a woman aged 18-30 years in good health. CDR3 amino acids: CSSEGLAGTRSYNEQFF. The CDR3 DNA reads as TGCAGTTCCGAGGGACTAGCGGGGACTCGCTCCTACAATGAGCAGTTCTTC.